Shown below are 31 T cell receptor beta chains from a single sample sequenced in a study of T cells in Graves' hyperthyroidism and ophthalmopathy. The investigators amplified TCR beta CDR3 regions from RNA transcripts. HTBI primers drove first-round RT-PCR of the TCR CDR3. MiXCR, run by TCRdb on the multiplex PCR reads, gives a single entry per CDR3 protein. This table has hundreds of thousands of distinct CDR3 sequences, 38% appearing once. Sequenced: blood. The receptors were sampled from a man aged 18 to 30 with Graves' hyperthyroidism.

This clonotype was seen ten or more times. The V call is TRBV7-2, the J call TRBJ2-7; 11 positions match TRBD2. The germline gives CDR1 SGHTA, CDR2 FQGNSA. V lost 1 base and J lost 5; bases outside the gene matches: 4. The CDR3 consists of 15 residues. The CDR3 is CASSLGLAGLNEQYF. CDR3 sequence (DNA): TGTGCCAGCAGCTTAGGACTAGCGGGATTGAACGAGCAGTACTTC. Variable domain in full (rest from reference TRBV7-2 and TRBJ2-7): GAGVSQSPSNKVTEKGKDVELRCDPISGHTALYWYRQSLGQGLEFLIYFQGNSAPDKSGLPSDRFSAERTGGSVSTLTIQRTQQEDSAVYLCASSLGLAGLNEQYFGPGTRLTVT.

This chain uses TRBV6-1 with TRBJ2-7, with D perhaps TRBD2 (6 bases). Germline CDR1 reads MNHNS; CDR2 reads SASEGT. This CDR3 is 13 amino acids long. Trimming cost V 8 bases and J 6 bases, with 17 bases left between them. CDR3 sequence (DNA): TGTGCCAGCTGGAGGGCCGACCTCCGCGAGCAGTACTTC. Amino acids: CASWRADLREQYF.

Many counts were recorded for this clonotype. J is TRBJ2-7 and V is TRBV7-3, with a tentative D call TRBD1 (7 bases). The CDR3 has 13 residues. V lost 5 bases and J 5 bases, leaving 13 bases between the germline ends. From germline, CDR1 is SGHTA and CDR2 FQGTGA. CDR3 in DNA: TGTGCCAGCAGCCCTCAGGGGGGAAACGAGCAGTACTTC. Protein product: CASSPQGGNEQYF.

In regard to this clonotype: This could be a read error, since a much larger clone is one nucleotide away. This chain connects TRBV25-1 to TRBJ2-5, with TRBD2 matching over 10 bases. The CDR3 is made up of 16 amino acids. V lost 3 bases to trimming and J lost 2 bases; unmatched junction nucleotides: 6. Germline V gives CDR1 MGHDK, CDR2 SYGVNS. CDR3 region: CASSDGIAGGQETQYF. As DNA, the CDR3 is TGTGCCAGCAGTGACGGAATAGCGGGAGGACAAGAGACCCAGTACTTC.

This clonotype has just a few counts. The chain is built from TRBV5-1 and TRBJ1-4; no reliable D call. The germline V gene encodes CDR1 SGHRS and CDR2 YFSETQ. The CDR3 runs 13 residues. V lost 3 bases and J 7 bases, leaving 10 bases between the germline ends. The CDR3 bases are TGCGCCAGCAGCTCCGGAGGCGGTGAAAAACTGTTTTTT. This sequence encodes CASSSGGGEKLFF.

The chain combines TRBV2 with TRBJ1-2; perhaps TRBD1 as D (6 bases). Germline V gene lookup returns CDR1 SNHLY and CDR2 FYNNEI. There are 12 residues in the CDR3. The ends were cut back, 2 bases at V and 7 bases at J, with 8 bases in the middle. CDR3 protein: CASSEQGLGYTF. The CDR3 bases are TGTGCCAGCAGTGAACAGGGGCTTGGCTACACCTTC. Supplemented by reference TRBV2 and TRBJ1-2, the full variable domain reads EPEVTQTPSHQVTQMGQEVILRCVPISNHLYFYWYRQILGQKVEFLVSFYNNEISEKSEIFDDQFSVERPDGSNFTLKIRSTKLEDSAMYFCASSEQGLGYTFGSGTRLTVV.

This clonotype was detected ten times or more. The chain employs TRBV2 and TRBJ1-4; 8 positions match TRBD1. The germline gives CDR1 SNHLY, CDR2 FYNNEI. CDR3 length: 15 amino acids. J gave up 5 bases and V 4 bases, and 6 bases lay outside the gene matches. In DNA form, the CDR3 reads TGTGCCAGCAGTGGAGGACAGGGTGGGAATGAAAAACTGTTTTTT. Its protein is CASSGGQGGNEKLFF.

The rearrangement links TRBV5-1 to TRBJ1-1; 8 nucleotides align to TRBD1. The CDR3 is made up of 18 amino acids. The V gene's germline CDR1 is SGHRS and CDR2 YFSETQ. The junction had 20 bases not matched to a gene; V was cut back by 4 bases and J by 6 bases. CDR3 DNA sequence: TGCGCCAGCAGCATTTTTGGACAGGGCCGAAGTCTCAACCCTGAAGCTTTCTTT. Its protein product is CASSIFGQGRSLNPEAFF.

A few counts support this clonotype. The chain combines TRBV12-3 or TRBV12-4 with TRBJ1-1; 8 bases agree with TRBD1. CDR3 length equals 14 residues. Losses at the gene ends were 6 bases for V and 4 bases for J; bases not matched to a gene: 7. The CDR3 protein is CASSRTGGSTEAFF. In DNA, the CDR3 is TGTGCCAGCAGCCGCACAGGGGGTAGCACTGAAGCTTTCTTT.

This clonotype has more than one count but fewer than ten. The chain is built from TRBV6-6 and TRBJ2-6; TRBD1 might be the D (5 bases). This CDR3 comprises 15 residues. CDR1 is MNHNY, CDR2 SVGAGI, per germline (reference sequence). V lost 8 bases to trimming and J lost 1 base, with 12 bases between them. CDR3 DNA: TGTGCCAGCGGGCTTACAGGTTCTGGGGCCAACGTCCTGACTTTC. Translated: CASGLTGSGANVLTF.

This clonotype has more than one count but fewer than ten. CDR3 DNA: TGTGCCAGCAGCCGCCCTCGGGGAGGACAAGAGACCCAGTACTTC. Encoded protein: CASSRPRGGQETQYF. The rearrangement uses TRBV9 and TRBJ2-5; the D gene is possibly TRBD2 (6 bases). CDR1 and CDR2 (germline): SGDLS, YYNGEE. With 4 bases removed from V and 2 bases from J, the gap between germline ends came to 15 bases. The CDR3 length is 15 residues.

There are many counts of this clonotype. J is TRBJ2-6 and V is TRBV29-1; tentatively, D is TRBD2 (5 bases). CDR1 and CDR2 from the germline V gene are SQVTM and ANQGSEA. The V gene lost 8 bases and the J gene lost 0 bases, with 20 bases spanning the gap. CDR3 size: 17 residues. CDR3 bases: TGCAGCTCCTGGGGAACGGACTTGGACTCTGGGGCCAACGTCCTGACTTTC. Translating gives CSSWGTDLDSGANVLTF.

J is TRBJ2-7 and V is TRBV29-1; D remains ambiguous. Between the trimmed V and J ends, which lost 4 bases and 7 bases, there was a span of 8 bases. This CDR3 has 10 residues. Germline loops: CDR1 SQVTM, CDR2 ANQGSEA. CDR3 coding DNA: TGCAGCGTTGGATGGGGTGAGCAGTACTTC. Its protein product is CSVGWGEQYF.

The chain carries TRBV29-1 and TRBJ2-1; 8 bases map to TRBD2. The V and J ends lost 4 bases and 5 bases, in that order; junction bases with no gene match: 7. Germline CDR1 reads SQVTM; CDR2 reads ANQGSEA. The length of the CDR3 is 14 residues. The CDR3 is CSVGSGRADNEQFF. The DNA of the CDR3 is TGCAGCGTTGGAAGCGGGAGAGCGGACAATGAGCAGTTCTTC.

This clonotype is a singleton in its sample. This chain connects TRBV5-6 to TRBJ2-7; D may be TRBD1 (5 bases). The V gene's germline CDR1 is SGHDT and CDR2 YYEEEE. V shed 6 bases and J shed 6 bases, with 19 bases lying between them. There are 14 residues in the CDR3. The CDR3: CASTFSRWGSEQYF. As DNA, the CDR3 is TGTGCCAGCACCTTCTCGAGATGGGGCAGCGAGCAGTACTTC.

This clonotype was seen many times. The chain uses TRBV20-1 and TRBJ1-6; possible D gene TRBD1, 6 bases. This CDR3 comprises 14 residues. Germline CDR1 DFQATT, CDR2 SNEGSKA (reference sequence). V lost 5 bases to trimming and J lost 7 bases, with 15 bases between them. The DNA for the CDR3 is TGCAGTGCTCCCCCCCGGACAGAAAATTCACCCCTCCACTTT. The encoded protein is CSAPPRTENSPLHF.

This clonotype was counted between two and nine times. The chain employs TRBV20-1 and TRBJ1-1; possibly TRBD1 for D (5 bases). This CDR3 spans 13 amino acids. V gave up 5 bases and J gave up 5 bases, with 15 bases separating them. Germline CDR1 DFQATT, CDR2 SNEGSKA (reference sequence). The CDR3 loop reads CSAGVGGWTEAFF. For the CDR3, the DNA is TGCAGTGCTGGGGTTGGGGGGTGGACTGAAGCTTTCTTT.

This clonotype was recorded a few times. CDR3 protein: CASSSWTSVPQETQYF. The CDR3 region has the DNA TGTGCCAGCAGCTCCTGGACTAGCGTTCCCCAAGAGACCCAGTACTTC. The chain uses TRBV7-2 and TRBJ2-5; TRBD2 matches at 9 bases. CDR1 and CDR2 from the germline V gene are SGHTA and FQGNSA. This CDR3 has 16 amino acids. V was clipped by 4 bases and J by 1 base; unmatched bases: 7.

This clonotype was observed at least ten times. The chain combines TRBV25-1 with TRBJ2-7; the D gene is possibly TRBD1 (6 bases). In germline, CDR1 is MGHDK, CDR2 SYGVNS. The V gene lost 2 bases and the J gene lost 3 bases, with 8 bases spanning the gap. This CDR3 region has 13 residues. The CDR3 DNA reads TGTGCCAGCAGTGAACAGACAGGCTACGAGCAGTACTTC. Protein sequence: CASSEQTGYEQYF.

This clonotype was picked up a small number of times. The V call is TRBV20-1, the J call TRBJ1-6; D possibly corresponds to TRBD1 (6 bases). CDR3 length equals 16 residues. V lost 0 bases to trimming and J lost 7 bases, with 16 bases between them. Per the germline V gene, CDR1 is DFQATT and CDR2 is SNEGSKA (reference sequence). In DNA form, the CDR3 reads TGCAGTGCTAGAGATATAAGGGGGGTCGGGAATTCACCCCTCCACTTT. Its translation is CSARDIRGVGNSPLHF.

The chain carries TRBV9 and TRBJ1-1; D uncertain. The germline V gene has CDR1 SGDLS and CDR2 YYNGEE. Trimming took off 7 bases at V and 7 bases at J, with 14 bases between the two ends. The CDR3 sequence is 12 residues long. The CDR3 spells CASLGGIGEAFF. CDR3 DNA sequence: TGTGCCAGCCTGGGAGGGATAGGTGAAGCTTTCTTT.

The CDR3: CASSPYANTGELFF. The CDR3 DNA is TGTGCCAGCAGCCCTTACGCGAACACCGGGGAGCTGTTTTTT. The V call is TRBV5-6, the J call TRBJ2-2; no clear D gene. The V and J ends lost 4 bases and 0 bases respectively, with 7 bases between them. CDR1 and CDR2 from the germline V gene are SGHDT and YYEEEE. The CDR3 sequence is 14 residues long.

This clonotype was recorded at least ten times. This rearrangement joins TRBV29-1 to TRBJ1-1, with TRBD1 as a possible D gene (6 bases). Trimming cost V 5 bases and J 5 bases, with 15 bases left between them. The CDR3 consists of 13 residues. Germline V gives CDR1 SQVTM, CDR2 ANQGSEA. CDR3 sequence (DNA): TGCAGCGTTTCGGCAGGGGCGCAGACTGAAGCTTTCTTT. It codes for CSVSAGAQTEAFF.

This clonotype was counted ten times or more. This sequence joins TRBV29-1 and TRBJ1-3; D gene uncertain. CDR1 SQVTM and CDR2 ANQGSEA come from the germline V gene. The V gene lost 6 bases and the J gene lost 0 bases, with 3 bases spanning the gap. The CDR3 sequence is 11 residues long. CDR3 DNA: TGCAGCGTCGTCTCTGGAAACACCATATATTTT. Translation: CSVVSGNTIYF.

Ten or more counts support this clonotype. This chain uses TRBV7-9 with TRBJ2-7, with D possibly TRBD1 on 5 matching bases. CDR1 and CDR2 (germline): SEHNR, FQNEAQ (reference sequence). The V and J ends lost 5 bases and 2 bases respectively, with 16 bases between them. This CDR3 is built from 15 residues. For the CDR3, the DNA is TGTGCCAGCAGCCAACATGCCGGACAAGCCTACGAGCAGTACTTC. Protein: CASSQHAGQAYEQYF.

This chain connects TRBV29-1 to TRBJ2-5; D remains ambiguous. Germline CDR1 SQVTM, CDR2 ANQGSEA. The CDR3 is made up of 12 amino acids. The CDR3 reads CRDRAGRETQYF. For the CDR3, the DNA is TGCAGAGATCGGGCAGGTCGTGAGACCCAGTACTTC.

This clonotype was seen only once. The chain recombines TRBV14 with TRBJ1-4, with 10 bases fitting TRBD1. This CDR3 region has 15 residues. Trimming cost V 4 bases and J 7 bases; bases outside gene matches: 6. CDR1 is SGHDN and CDR2 is FVKESK in the germline V gene. For the CDR3, the DNA is TGTGCCAGCAGCCCCTTTGGGACAGGGGTTGAAAAACTGTTTTTT. Translated, it gives CASSPFGTGVEKLFF.

A note on this clonotype: The junction shows a germline mismatch at one end, possibly a read error. The chain joins TRBV10-3 to TRBJ2-6; possible D gene TRBD2, 6 bases. Germline V gives CDR1 ENHRY, CDR2 SYGVKD. The CDR3 has 16 residues. The CDR3 region is CASSLRGLSGANVLTF. As DNA, the CDR3 is TGTGCCAGCAGTTTAAGGGGACTCTCTGGGGCCAACGTCCTGACTTTC.

About this clonotype: Lacking the conserved final phenylalanine or tryptophan, this CDR3 likely reflects a read error. This sequence joins TRBV20-1 and TRBJ1-1, with a weak D call TRBD1 (5 bases). This CDR3 contains 13 residues. The germline CDR1 and CDR2 sequences are DFQATT and SNEGSKA (reference sequence). V dropped 2 bases and J dropped 3 bases, with 10 bases sitting between them. The CDR3 region has the DNA TGCAGTGCTAGAATGGGGCGGGACACTGAAGCTTTCCTT. It codes for CSARMGRDTEAFL.

About this clonotype: One junction end does not reproduce the germline sequence, and a read error may be involved. This chain uses TRBV6-6 with TRBJ2-5; D is unclear. The V gene's germline CDR1 is MNHNY and CDR2 SVGAGI (reference sequence). This CDR3 comprises 12 residues. The CDR3 DNA reads as TGTGCCAGCAGGGCCTTCCAAGGGACCCAGTACTTC. Its protein is CASRAFQGTQYF.

This clonotype was seen repeatedly, ten times or more. The chain combines TRBV7-2 with TRBJ2-2, with D possibly TRBD1 on 6 matching bases. The germline V gene has CDR1 SGHTA and CDR2 FQGNSA. This CDR3 comprises 13 residues. Trimming pared 5 bases from V and 6 bases from J, leaving 10 bases between. CDR3 sequence: CASSLNRAGELFF. The CDR3, as DNA: TGTGCCAGCAGCCTGAACAGGGCCGGGGAGCTGTTTTTT.